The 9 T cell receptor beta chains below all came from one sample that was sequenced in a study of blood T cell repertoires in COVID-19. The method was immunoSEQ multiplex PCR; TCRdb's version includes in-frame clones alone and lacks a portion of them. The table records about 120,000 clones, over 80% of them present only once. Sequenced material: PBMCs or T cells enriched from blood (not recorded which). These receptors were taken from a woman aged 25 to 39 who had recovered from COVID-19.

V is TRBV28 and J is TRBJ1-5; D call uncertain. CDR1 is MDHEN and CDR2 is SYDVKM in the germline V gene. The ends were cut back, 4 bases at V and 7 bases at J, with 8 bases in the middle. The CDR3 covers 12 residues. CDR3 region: CASSYWSQPQHF. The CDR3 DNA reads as TGTGCCAGCAGTTACTGGTCGCAGCCCCAGCATTTT.

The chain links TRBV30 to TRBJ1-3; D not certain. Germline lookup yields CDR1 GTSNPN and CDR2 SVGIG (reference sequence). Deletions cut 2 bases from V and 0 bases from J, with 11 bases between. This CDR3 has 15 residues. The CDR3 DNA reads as TGTGCCTGGAGTTCTGCGGGGAGCTCTGGAAACACCATATATTTT. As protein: CAWSSAGSSGNTIYF.

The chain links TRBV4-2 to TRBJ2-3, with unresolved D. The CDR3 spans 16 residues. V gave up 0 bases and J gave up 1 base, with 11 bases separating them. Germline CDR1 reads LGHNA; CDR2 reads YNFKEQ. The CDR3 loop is CASSQDVSIRTDTQYF. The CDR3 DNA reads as TGTGCCAGCAGCCAAGATGTGTCTATCCGCACAGATACGCAGTATTTT.

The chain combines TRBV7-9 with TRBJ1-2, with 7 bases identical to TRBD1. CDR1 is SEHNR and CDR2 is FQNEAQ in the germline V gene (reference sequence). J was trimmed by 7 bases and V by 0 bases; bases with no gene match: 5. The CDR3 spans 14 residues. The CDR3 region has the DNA TGTGCCAGCAGCTTAGCCCAGACAGGGCTTGGCTACACCTTC. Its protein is CASSLAQTGLGYTF.

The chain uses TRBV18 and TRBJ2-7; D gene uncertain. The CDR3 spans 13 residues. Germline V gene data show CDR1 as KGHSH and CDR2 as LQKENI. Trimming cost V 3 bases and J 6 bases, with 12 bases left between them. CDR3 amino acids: CASSPSTQSEQYF. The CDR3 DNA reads TGTGCCAGCTCACCGTCGACACAATCCGAGCAGTACTTC.

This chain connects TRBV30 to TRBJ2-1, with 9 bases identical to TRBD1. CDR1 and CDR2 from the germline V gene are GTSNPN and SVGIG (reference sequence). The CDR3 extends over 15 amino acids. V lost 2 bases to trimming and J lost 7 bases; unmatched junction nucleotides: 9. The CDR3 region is CAWSRSRQGGNEQFF. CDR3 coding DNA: TGTGCCTGGAGTAGGTCTAGACAGGGGGGGAATGAGCAGTTCTTC.

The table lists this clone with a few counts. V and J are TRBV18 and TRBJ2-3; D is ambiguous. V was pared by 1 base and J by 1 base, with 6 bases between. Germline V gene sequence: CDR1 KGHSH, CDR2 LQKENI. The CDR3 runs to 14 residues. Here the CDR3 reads CASSPQRGTDTQYF. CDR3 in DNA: TGTGCCAGCTCACCACAAAGAGGCACAGATACGCAGTATTTT.

CDR3 in amino acids: CASRGSWGEPYEQYF. The CDR3 DNA reads TGTGCCAGCAGGGGGTCGTGGGGGGAGCCCTACGAGCAGTACTTC. The chain combines TRBV7-2 with TRBJ2-7, with D possibly matching TRBD2 (6 bases). Germline CDR1 and CDR2: SGHTA and FQGNSA. Trimming shortened V by 6 bases and J by 2 bases, and 17 bases separated the two germline ends. This CDR3 region has 15 residues.

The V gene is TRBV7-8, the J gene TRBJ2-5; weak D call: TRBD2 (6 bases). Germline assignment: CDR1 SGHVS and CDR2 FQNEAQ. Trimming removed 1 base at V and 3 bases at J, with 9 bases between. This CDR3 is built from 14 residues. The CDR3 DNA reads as TGTGCCAGCAGCTTAGGACGGAGGGAAGAGACCCAGTACTTC. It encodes CASSLGRREETQYF.